This T cell receptor (beta chain) was recorded in a study of T cells in Graves' hyperthyroidism and ophthalmopathy. Per germline, CDR1 MNHEY and CDR2 SMNVEV (reference sequence). The germline V and J ends were trimmed by 6 bases and 1 base, with 15 bases remaining between them. The CDR3 sequence is 15 residues long. Using RNA transcripts as the source, TCR beta CDR3 regions were amplified. The TCR CDR3 was amplified in a first-round RT-PCR using the HTBI primer set. MiXCR, applied by TCRdb to the multiplex PCR reads, yields one record per CDR3 protein. The sample includes 250,000 to 300,000 distinct CDR3 sequences, roughly 13% of them seen just once. This clonotype was counted many times. Patients between 18 and 65 years old had hyperthyroidism, newly diagnosed and lasting under 2 months. Diagnosing involved the use of clinical symptoms, serum thyroxine and TRAb, thyroid ultrasound and orbital computed tomography.

This clonotype originated in a woman aged 40 to 55 with Graves' hyperthyroidism. Sequences were obtained from blood. The chain has TRBV27 and TRBJ1-2; D remains ambiguous. The CDR3 DNA reads TGTGCCAGCAGACCTCGCCCGGGCGATAACTATGGCTACACCTTC. It translates to CASRPRPGDNYGYTF.